This T cell receptor (beta chain) was documented in a study of technical replicates of blood from a few donors. Clones were sequenced by immunoSEQ multiplex PCR, and TCRdb holds only the in-frame ones, with some missing. The profile covers tens of thousands of clones, with roughly 94% appearing a single time and 0.25% taken by the ten largest. Trimming stripped 5 bases from V and 3 bases from J, with 31 bases between. From germline, CDR1 is SNHLY and CDR2 FYNNEI. The length of the CDR3 is 20 residues. The chain links TRBV2 to TRBJ1-1, with D maybe TRBD1 (5 bases). Sequencing input: T cells isolated from PBMCs. The TCR originated in a human donor in good health. CDR3 DNA sequence: TGTGCCAGCAGTCCCCCCCCTTCGGGACTAATAACAGAAAGCGACACTGAAGCTTTCTTT. It codes for CASSPPPSGLITESDTEAFF.